This T cell receptor (beta chain) stems from a study of metastatic and nonmetastatic thyroid tumors. The entire patient cohort was treatment-naive prior to thyroid surgery. The V and J ends lost 0 bases and 2 bases respectively, with 17 bases between them. This CDR3 has 17 residues. The germline V gene encodes CDR1 LGHNA and CDR2 YSLEER. TCRdb redid the clone calls on the PCR reads using MiXCR. Here the sample spans over 12,000 clones, more than 25% being singletons. Source material: tumor tissue. This TCR came from a female donor with papillary thyroid cancer or a benign thyroid nodule (not recorded which). Some clones in this sample may be carry-over from other donors' samples. V gene TRBV4-3 combines with J gene TRBJ2-7, with TRBD1 as a possible D gene (7 bases). CDR3 sequence (DNA): TGCGCCAGCAGCCAAGAGAGTGGAGGGGGCGCCGCCTACGAGCAGTACTTC. It codes for CASSQESGGGAAYEQYF.